This TCR beta chain originates from a study of breast tumors, draining lymph nodes, adjacent tissues. General study results and limits: Tumor and nontumor repertoires were significantly more similar in luminal-like than in basal-like breast cancer. Tumor repertoires ranked between lymph nodes and nontumor tissue in diversity, with V and J gene preferences.

The length of the CDR3 is 16 amino acids, counting both ends. Per the germline V gene, CDR1 is SEHNR and CDR2 is FQNEAQ (reference sequence). TCRdb used MiXCR to reprocess the multiplex PCR reads, holding one entry per CDR3 protein. The sample lists under 45,000 distinct CDR3 sequences; 35% to 40% were seen once. As to this clonotype: What it recognizes is unknown. The DNA is left out, because the CDR3 cannot be placed on it with certainty; the CDR3 is given as TCRdb lists it.

Sequenced material: breast tumor tissue. The receptor was derived from a female donor with breast cancer. Some clones in this sample may be carry-over from other donors' samples. The V call is TRBV7-9, the J call TRBJ1-2; the tabulated D call, TRBD1, remains unverified against the DNA. The chain's CDR3 is CARVPWDRRLSYGCTF.